This T cell receptor beta chain was recovered during a study of shared clonotypes between healthy human individuals. V lost 4 bases to trimming and J lost 15 bases; unmatched junction nucleotides: 8. The CDR3 consists of 12 residues. Germline V gives CDR1 SNHLY, CDR2 FYNNEI. Produced via immunoSEQ multiplex PCR; TCRdb's table is partial and in-frame only. Altogether roughly 1.4 million clones are present, just under 99% being singletons, with the ten largest covering 0.36%. V is TRBV2 and J is TRBJ2-4; 8 bases align to TRBD1. This TCR was recovered from a young man in good health. The sequenced material came from naive CD4+ T cells sorted from blood. Regarding subset: CD45RA+ positively selected. CDR3 DNA sequence: TGTGCCAGCAGTGGGACAGGGACCCACGGGTACTTC. Translated: CASSGTGTHGYF.